The following is a TCR beta chain sequence with its context. Its antigen is unknown. A multiplex PCR was run with 60 Vbeta primers and 13 Jbeta primers. Some clones are missing from TCRdb's copy, which holds only in-frame ones; the method was immunoSEQ multiplex PCR. In the table there are over 45,000 clones, 75% to 80% of which are singletons. Each of the donors was a healthy bone marrow donor. The data belong to a study of cytomegalovirus exposure and HLA in healthy donors. This CDR3 contains 17 residues. Germline CDR1 LGHNA, CDR2 YSLEER. The V segment lost 0 bases and the J segment 2 bases; nucleotides outside the gene matches: 8. Study outcomes and limitations: HLA allele associations emerged for around 15,000 TCR beta sequences in a later analysis, at 0.05 false discovery rate. HLA-A and HLA-B allele assignments for most subjects were reportedly predicted accurately using TCR beta sequences. No immune exposure information besides CMV serostatus was available.

The sample was PBMCs. This TCR derives from a female donor in good health and CMV-seronegative. The V gene is TRBV4-3, the J gene TRBJ2-7, with 9 positions matching TRBD1. CDR3 DNA sequence: TGCGCCAGCAGCCAAGAGTTGGGGACAGGGAAACCCTACGAGCAGTACTTC. Translated, it gives CASSQELGTGKPYEQYF.